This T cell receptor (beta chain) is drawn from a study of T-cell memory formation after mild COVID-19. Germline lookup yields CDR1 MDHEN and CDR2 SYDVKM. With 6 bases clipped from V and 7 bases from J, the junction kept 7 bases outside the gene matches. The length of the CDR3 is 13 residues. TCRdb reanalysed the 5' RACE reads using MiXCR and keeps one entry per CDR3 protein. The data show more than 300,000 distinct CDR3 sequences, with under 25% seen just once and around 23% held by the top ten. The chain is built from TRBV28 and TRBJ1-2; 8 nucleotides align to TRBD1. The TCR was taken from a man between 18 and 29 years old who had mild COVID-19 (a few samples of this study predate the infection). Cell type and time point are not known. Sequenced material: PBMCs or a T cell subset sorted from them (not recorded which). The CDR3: CASRRPDRVGYTF. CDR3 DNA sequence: TGTGCCAGCAGGAGACCGGACAGGGTTGGCTACACCTTC.